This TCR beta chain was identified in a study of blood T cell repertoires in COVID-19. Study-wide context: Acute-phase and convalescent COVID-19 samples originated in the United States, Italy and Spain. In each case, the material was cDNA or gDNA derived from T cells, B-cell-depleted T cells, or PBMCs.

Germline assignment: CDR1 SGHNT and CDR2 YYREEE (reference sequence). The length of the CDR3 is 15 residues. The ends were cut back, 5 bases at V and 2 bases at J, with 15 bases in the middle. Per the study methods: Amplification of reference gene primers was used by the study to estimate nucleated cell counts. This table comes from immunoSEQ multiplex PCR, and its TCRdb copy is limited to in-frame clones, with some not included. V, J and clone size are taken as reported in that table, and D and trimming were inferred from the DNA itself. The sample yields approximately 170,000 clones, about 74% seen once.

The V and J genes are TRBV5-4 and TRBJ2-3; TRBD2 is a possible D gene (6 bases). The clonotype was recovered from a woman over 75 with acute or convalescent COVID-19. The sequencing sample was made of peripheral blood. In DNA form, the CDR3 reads TGTGCCAGCAGGGGGGAGTTAGCGGTCACAGATACGCAGTATTTT. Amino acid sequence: CASRGELAVTDTQYF.